This TCR beta chain came from a study of T cells in Graves' hyperthyroidism and ophthalmopathy. Study observations and caveats: In blood, most of the thyroid clonotypes expanded above 0.001 were also present. Ophthalmopathy, as predicted by the model, came a median about seven months after the prediction.

Stable hyperthyroidism: no ophthalmopathy progression over 18 months of follow-up. Exclusion followed for patients with uncontrolled infection, other autoimmune disease, pregnancy or lactation. Researchers took RNA transcripts and amplified the TCR beta CDR3 regions from them. The primer set for the first-round RT-PCR of the TCR CDR3 was HTBI. TCRdb passed the multiplex PCR reads through MiXCR, listing each CDR3 protein once. The sample has fewer than 550,000 distinct CDR3 sequences, approximately 14% seen once. The sample holds a few counts of this clonotype. Its specificity is not known. Germline-derived CDR1 and CDR2 are SGHRS and YFSETQ. The CDR3 is made up of 15 amino acids. After removal of 10 bases from V and 9 bases from J, the junction contained 16 bases not matched to a gene.

This TCR was sampled from a woman younger than 30 with Graves' hyperthyroidism. Sequencing was performed on blood. The chain couples TRBV5-1 to TRBJ2-1; 10 bases fit TRBD2. DNA for the CDR3: TGCGCCGTCAGCCCAGGGACTAGCGTTCCAGGTGAGCAGTTCTTC. Amino acids: CAVSPGTSVPGEQFF.